Described below is a single T cell receptor beta chain sequence and its context. Its antigen is unidentified. The PCR contained 60 Vbeta and 13 Jbeta primers. Sequenced by immunoSEQ multiplex PCR; TCRdb stores in-frame clones only, minus some. The data contain some 150,000 clones, around 79% of them singletons. Germline V lookup: CDR1 SGHTA, CDR2 FQGTGA. V was shortened by 2 bases and J by 6 bases, with 9 bases between the two germline ends. This CDR3 spans 13 amino acids. This specimen comes from a study of cytomegalovirus exposure and HLA in healthy donors. Broader study findings: HLA allele associations emerged for around 15,000 TCR beta sequences in a later analysis, at 0.05 false discovery rate. Researchers catalogued approximately 160 TCR beta chains as cytomegalovirus-associated.

This clonotype was sampled from a man aged 35 to 55 in good health and CMV-seropositive. Specimen: PBMCs. The chain is built from TRBV7-3 and TRBJ2-3; D gene ambiguous. In DNA form, the CDR3 reads TGTGCCAGCAGCTTATCCCCGACTGATACGCAGTATTTT. Amino acid sequence: CASSLSPTDTQYF.